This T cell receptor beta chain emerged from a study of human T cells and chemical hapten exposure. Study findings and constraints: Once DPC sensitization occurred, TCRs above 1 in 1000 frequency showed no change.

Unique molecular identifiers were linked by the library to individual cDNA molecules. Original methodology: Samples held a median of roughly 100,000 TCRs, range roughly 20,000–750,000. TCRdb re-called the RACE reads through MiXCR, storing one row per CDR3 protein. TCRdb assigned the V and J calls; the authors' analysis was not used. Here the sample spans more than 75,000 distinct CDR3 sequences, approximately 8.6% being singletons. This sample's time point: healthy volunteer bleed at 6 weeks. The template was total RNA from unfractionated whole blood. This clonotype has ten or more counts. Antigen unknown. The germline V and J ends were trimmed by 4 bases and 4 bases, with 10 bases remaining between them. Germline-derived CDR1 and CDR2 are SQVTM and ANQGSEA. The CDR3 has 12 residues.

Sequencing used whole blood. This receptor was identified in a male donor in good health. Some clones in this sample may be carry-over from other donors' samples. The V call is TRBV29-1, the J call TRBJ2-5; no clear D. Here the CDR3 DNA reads TGCAGCGTTGCAGTGATTGGAGAGACCCAGTACTTC. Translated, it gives CSVAVIGETQYF. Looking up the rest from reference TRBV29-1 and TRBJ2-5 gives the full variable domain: SAVISQKPSRDICQRGTSLTIQCQVDSQVTMMFWYRQQPGQSLTLIATANQGSEATYESGFVIDKFPISRPNLTFSTLTVSNMSPEDSSIYLCSVAVIGETQYFGPGTRLLVL.